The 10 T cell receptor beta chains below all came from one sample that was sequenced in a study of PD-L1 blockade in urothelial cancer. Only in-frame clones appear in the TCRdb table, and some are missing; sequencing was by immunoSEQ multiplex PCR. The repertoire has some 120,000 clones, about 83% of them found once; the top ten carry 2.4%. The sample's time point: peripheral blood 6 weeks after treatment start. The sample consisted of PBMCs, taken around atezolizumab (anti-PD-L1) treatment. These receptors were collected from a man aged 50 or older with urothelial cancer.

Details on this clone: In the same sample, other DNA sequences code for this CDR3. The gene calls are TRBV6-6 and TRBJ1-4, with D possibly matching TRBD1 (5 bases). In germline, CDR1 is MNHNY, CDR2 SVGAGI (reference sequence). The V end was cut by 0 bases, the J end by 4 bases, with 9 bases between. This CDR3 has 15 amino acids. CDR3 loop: CASSYSGQSNEKLFF. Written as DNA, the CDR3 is TGTGCCAGCAGTTACTCGGGGCAGAGTAATGAAAAACTGTTTTTT.

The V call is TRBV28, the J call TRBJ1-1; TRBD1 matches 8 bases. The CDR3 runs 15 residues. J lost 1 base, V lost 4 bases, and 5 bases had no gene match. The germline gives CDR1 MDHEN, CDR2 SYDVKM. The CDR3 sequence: CASSYAGQANTEAFF. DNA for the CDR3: TGTGCCAGCAGTTACGCGGGACAGGCGAACACTGAAGCTTTCTTT.

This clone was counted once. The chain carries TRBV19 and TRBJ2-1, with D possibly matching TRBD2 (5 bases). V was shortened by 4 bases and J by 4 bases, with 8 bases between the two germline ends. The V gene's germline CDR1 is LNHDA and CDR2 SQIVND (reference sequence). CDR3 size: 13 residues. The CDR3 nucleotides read TGTGCCAGTAGTACGGGGAATTACAATGAGCAGTTCTTC. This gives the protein CASSTGNYNEQFF. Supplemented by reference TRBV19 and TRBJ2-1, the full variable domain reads DGGITQSPKYLFRKEGQNVTLSCEQNLNHDAMYWYRQDPGQGLRLIYYSQIVNDFQKGDIAEGYSVSREKKESFPLTVTSAQKNPTAFYLCASSTGNYNEQFFGPGTRLTVL.

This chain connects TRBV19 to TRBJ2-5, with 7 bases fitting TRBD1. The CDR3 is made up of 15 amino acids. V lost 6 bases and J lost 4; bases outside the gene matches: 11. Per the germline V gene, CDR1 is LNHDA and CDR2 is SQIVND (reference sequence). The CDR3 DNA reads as TGTGCCAGTAGACCCGGGACAGCCTACCGAGAGACCCAGTACTTC. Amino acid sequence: CASRPGTAYRETQYF.

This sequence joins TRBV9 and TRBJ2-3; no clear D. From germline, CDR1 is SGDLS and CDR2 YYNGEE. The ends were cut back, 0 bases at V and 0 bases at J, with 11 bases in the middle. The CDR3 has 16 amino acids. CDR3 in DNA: TGTGCCAGCAGCGTAGGCGTTAGTTCCAGCACAGATACGCAGTATTTT. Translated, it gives CASSVGVSSSTDTQYF. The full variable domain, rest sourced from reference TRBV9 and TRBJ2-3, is DSGVTQTPKHLITATGQRVTLRCSPRSGDLSVYWYQQSLDQGLQFLIQYYNGEERAKGNILERFSAQQFPDLHSELNLSSLELGDSALYFCASSVGVSSSTDTQYFGPGTRLTVL.

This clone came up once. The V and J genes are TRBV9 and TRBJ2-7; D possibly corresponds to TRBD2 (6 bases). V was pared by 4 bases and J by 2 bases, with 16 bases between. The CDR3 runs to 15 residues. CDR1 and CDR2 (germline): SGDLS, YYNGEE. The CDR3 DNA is TGTGCCAGCAGCCTAAGCGGGTTGGACACCTACGAGCAGTACTTC. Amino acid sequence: CASSLSGLDTYEQYF.

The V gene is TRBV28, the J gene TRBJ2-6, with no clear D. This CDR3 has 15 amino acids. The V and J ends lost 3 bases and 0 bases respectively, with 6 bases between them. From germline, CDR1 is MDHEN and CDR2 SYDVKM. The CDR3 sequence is CASSFHSSGANVLTF. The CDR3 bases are TGTGCCAGCAGTTTCCATTCCTCTGGGGCCAACGTCCTGACTTTC. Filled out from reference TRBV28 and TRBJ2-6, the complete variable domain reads DVKVTQSSRYLVKRTGEKVFLECVQDMDHENMFWYRQDPGLGLRLIYFSYDVKMKEKGDIPEGYSVSREKKERFSLILESASTNQTSMYLCASSFHSSGANVLTFGAGSRLTVL.

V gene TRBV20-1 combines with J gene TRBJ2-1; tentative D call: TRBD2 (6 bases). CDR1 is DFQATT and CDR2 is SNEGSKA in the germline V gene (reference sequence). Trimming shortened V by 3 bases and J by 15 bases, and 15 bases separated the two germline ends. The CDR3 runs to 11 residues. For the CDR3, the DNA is TGCAGTGCTAGGCCCCGGGAGACGGGGTTCTTC. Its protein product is CSARPRETGFF.

CDR3 nucleotide sequence: TGTGCCAGCAGGTGGGCAGGGATTAACACTGAAGCTTTCTTT. Translating it yields CASRWAGINTEAFF. V and J are TRBV25-1 and TRBJ1-1; a weak D match, TRBD1 (5 bases). The V end lost 6 bases, the J end lost 2 bases, and 13 bases lay between the germline ends. The CDR3 has 14 amino acids. Germline CDR1 is MGHDK and CDR2 is SYGVNS.

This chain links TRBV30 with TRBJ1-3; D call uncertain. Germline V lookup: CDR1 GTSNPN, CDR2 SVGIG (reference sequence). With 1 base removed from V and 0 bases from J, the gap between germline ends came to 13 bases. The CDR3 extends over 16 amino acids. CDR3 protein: CAWSAAGGLSGNTIYF. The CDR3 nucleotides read TGTGCCTGGAGTGCCGCCGGCGGACTCTCTGGAAACACCATATATTTT. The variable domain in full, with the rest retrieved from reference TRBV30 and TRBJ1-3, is SQTIHQWPATLVQPVGSPLSLECTVEGTSNPNLYWYRQAAGRGLQLLFYSVGIGQISSEVPQNLSASRPQDRQFILSSKKLLLSDSGFYLCAWSAAGGLSGNTIYFGEGSWLTVV.